This T cell receptor beta chain was sequenced for a study of OX40 agonist ivuxolimab in advanced cancers. The assay was immunoSEQ multiplex PCR, and TCRdb's table has in-frame clones only and misses some. This sample yields about 40,000 clones, of which around 91% are seen a single time; 4% to 5% belongs to the top ten. From germline, CDR1 is SGHNT and CDR2 YYREEE (reference sequence). There are 15 residues in the CDR3. The ends lost 4 bases at V and 4 bases at J; junction bases unmatched: 8. The chain couples TRBV5-4 to TRBJ1-1; 9 bases align to TRBD1. The sample in question was CD4+ or CD8+ T cells sorted from blood, obtained in a trial of the OX40 agonist ivuxolimab. This clonotype originated in an adult with an advanced solid tumor such as melanoma, head and neck, liver or kidney cancer. The CDR3 here is CASSPGQGFFTEAFF. The CDR3 DNA reads as TGTGCCAGCAGCCCAGGACAGGGGTTTTTCACTGAAGCTTTCTTT.